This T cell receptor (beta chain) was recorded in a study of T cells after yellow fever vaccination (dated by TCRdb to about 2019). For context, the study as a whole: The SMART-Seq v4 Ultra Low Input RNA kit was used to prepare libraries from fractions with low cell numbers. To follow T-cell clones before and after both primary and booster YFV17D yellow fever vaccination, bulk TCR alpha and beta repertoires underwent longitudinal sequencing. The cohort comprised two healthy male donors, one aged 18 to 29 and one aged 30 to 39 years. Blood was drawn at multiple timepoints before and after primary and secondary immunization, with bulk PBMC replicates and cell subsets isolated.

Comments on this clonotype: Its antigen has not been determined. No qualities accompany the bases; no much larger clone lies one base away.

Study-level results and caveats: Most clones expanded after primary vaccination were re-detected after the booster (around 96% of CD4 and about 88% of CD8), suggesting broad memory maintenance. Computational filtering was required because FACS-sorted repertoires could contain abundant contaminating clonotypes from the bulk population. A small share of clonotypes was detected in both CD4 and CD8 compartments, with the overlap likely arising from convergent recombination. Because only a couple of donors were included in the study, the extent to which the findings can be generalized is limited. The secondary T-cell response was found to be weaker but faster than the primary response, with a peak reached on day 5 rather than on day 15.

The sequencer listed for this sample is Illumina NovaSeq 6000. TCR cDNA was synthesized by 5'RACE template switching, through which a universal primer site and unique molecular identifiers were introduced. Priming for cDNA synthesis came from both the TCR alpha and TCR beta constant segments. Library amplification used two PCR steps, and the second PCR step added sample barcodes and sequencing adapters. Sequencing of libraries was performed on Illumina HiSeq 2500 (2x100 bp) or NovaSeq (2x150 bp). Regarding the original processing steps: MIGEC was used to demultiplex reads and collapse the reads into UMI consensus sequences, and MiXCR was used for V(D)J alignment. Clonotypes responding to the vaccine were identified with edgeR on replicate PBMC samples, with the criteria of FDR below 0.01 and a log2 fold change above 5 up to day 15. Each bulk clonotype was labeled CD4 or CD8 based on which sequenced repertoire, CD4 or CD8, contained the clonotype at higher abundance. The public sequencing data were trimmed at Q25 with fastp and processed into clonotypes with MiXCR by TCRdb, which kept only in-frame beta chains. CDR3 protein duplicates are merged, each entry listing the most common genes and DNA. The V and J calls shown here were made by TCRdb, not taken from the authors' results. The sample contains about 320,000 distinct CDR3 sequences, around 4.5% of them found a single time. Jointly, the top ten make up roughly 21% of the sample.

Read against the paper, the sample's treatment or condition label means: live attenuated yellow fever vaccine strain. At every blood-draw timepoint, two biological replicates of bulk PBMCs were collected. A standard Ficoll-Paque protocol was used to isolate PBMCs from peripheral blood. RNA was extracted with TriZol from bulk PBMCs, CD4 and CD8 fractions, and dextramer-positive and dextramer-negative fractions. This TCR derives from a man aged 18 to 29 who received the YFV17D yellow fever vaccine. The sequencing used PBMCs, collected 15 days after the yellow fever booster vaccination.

Here is the DNA: TGTGCCAGCAGCACAAGACTAGCGGGGGCCTTATTGCGGTTCTTC. Its amino acids are CASSTRLAGALLRFF. The chain couples TRBV7-9 to TRBJ2-1; 12 middle bases align to TRBD2. From cysteine to phenylalanine, the CDR3 is 15 amino acids long. Only CDR3 DNA remains: 45 bases, in frame from the first base. Germline trimming: 5 bases from V, 15 bases from J; junction bases outside gene matches: 14. The germline V gene encodes CDR1 SEHNR and CDR2 FQNEAQ (reference sequence). Outside the CDR3, residues come from the reference TRBV7-9 and TRBJ2-1 proteins, so the full variable domain is: DTGVSQNPRHKITKRGQNVTFRCDPISEHNRLYWYRQTLGQGPEFLTYFQNEAQLEKSRLLSDRFSAERPKGSFSTLEIQRTEQGDSAMYLCASSTRLAGALLRFFGPGTRLTVL.